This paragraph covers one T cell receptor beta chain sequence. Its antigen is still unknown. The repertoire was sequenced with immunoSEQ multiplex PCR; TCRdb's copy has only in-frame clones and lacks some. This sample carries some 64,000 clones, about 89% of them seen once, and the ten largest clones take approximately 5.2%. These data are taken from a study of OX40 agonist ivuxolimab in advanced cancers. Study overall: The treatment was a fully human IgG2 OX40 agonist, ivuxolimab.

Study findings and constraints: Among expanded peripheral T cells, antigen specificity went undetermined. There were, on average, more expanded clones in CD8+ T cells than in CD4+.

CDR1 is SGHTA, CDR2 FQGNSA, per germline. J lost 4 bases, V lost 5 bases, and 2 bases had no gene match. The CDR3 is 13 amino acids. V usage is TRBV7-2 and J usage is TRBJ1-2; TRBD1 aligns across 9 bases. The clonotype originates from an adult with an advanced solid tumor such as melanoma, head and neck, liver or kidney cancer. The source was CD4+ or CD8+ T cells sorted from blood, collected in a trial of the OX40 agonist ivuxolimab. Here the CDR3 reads CASSQTGGYGYTF. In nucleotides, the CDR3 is TGTGCCAGCAGCCAGACAGGGGGCTATGGCTACACCTTC.